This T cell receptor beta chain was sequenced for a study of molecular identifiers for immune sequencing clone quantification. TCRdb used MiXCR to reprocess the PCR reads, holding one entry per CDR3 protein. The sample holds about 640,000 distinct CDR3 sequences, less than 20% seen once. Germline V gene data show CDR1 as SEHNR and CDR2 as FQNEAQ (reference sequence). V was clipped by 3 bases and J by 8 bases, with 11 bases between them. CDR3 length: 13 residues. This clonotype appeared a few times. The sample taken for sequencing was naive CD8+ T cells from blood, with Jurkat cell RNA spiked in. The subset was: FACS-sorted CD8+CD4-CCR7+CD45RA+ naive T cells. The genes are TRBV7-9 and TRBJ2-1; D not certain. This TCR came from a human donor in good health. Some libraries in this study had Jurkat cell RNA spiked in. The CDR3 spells CASSFPMGYEQFF. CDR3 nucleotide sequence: TGTGCCAGCAGCTTTCCGATGGGATATGAGCAGTTCTTC.